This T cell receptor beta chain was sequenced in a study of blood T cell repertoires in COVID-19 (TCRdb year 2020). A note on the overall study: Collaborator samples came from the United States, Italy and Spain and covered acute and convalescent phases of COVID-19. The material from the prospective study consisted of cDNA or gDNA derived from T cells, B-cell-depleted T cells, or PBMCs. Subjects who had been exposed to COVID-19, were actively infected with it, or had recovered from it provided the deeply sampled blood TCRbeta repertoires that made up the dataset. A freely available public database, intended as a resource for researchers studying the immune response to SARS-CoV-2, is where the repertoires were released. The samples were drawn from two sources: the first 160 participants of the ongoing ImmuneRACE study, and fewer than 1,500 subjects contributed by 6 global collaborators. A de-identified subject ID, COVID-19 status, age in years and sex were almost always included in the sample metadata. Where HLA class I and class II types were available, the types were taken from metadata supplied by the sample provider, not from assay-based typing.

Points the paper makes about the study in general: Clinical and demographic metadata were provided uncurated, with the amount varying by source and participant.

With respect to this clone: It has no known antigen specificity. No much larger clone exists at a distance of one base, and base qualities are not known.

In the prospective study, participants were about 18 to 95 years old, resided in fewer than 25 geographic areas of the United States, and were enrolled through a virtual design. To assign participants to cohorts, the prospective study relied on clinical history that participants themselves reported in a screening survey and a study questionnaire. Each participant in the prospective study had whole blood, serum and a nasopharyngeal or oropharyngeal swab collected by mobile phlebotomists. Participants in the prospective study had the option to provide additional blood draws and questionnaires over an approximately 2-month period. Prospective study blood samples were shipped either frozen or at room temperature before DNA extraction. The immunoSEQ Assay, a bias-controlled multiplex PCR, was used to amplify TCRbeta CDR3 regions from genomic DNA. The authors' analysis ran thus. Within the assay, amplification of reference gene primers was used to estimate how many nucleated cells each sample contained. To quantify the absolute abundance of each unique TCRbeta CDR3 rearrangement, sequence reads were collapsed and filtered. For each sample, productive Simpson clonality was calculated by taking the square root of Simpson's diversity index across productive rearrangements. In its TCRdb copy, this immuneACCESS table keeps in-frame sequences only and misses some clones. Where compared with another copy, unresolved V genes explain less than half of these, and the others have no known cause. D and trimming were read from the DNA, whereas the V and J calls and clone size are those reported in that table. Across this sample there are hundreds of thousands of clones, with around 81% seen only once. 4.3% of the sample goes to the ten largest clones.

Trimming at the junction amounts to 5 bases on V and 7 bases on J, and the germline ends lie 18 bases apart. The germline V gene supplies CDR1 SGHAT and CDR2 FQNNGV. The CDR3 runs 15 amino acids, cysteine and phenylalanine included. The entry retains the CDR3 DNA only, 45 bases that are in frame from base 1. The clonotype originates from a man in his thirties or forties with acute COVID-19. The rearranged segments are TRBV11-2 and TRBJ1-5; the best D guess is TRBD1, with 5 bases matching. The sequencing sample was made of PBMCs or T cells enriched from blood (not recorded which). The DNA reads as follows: TGTGCCAGCAGCCCGCATGCAGGGATAGGGCAGCCCCAGCATTTT. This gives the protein CASSPHAGIGQPQHF.